Below are 22 T cell receptor beta chains sequenced from a single sample in a study of graft-versus-host responses after intestinal transplantation. These receptors have no identified antigens. Data came from immunoSEQ multiplex PCR; TCRdb stores just in-frame clones and leaves some out. The data show about 41,000 clones, roughly 95% seen once. The sample consisted of unstimulated CD8+ T cells sorted from spleen or lymph node cells, taken before transplant. The receptors derive from a human donor who was the organ donor for an intestinal transplant.

V usage is TRBV7-3 and J usage is TRBJ1-1; D gene unclear. The CDR3 spans 15 residues. Trimming removed 5 bases at V and 2 bases at J, with 15 bases between. The V gene's germline CDR1 is SGHTA and CDR2 FQGTGA. DNA of the CDR3: TGTGCCAGCAGCCCAGGACCGAGTCACAACACTGAAGCTTTCTTT. Its protein product is CASSPGPSHNTEAFF.

The chain recombines TRBV11-2 with TRBJ2-3, with 12 bases that match TRBD2. Germline V CDR1 and CDR2: SGHAT, FQNNGV. CDR3 length: 16 residues. Germline trimming cut 1 base from V and 5 bases from J; bases unmatched to any gene: 4. The CDR3 coding sequence is TGTGCCAGCAGCTTAGGACTAGCGGGGGTTTTAGATACGCAGTATTTT. Translation: CASSLGLAGVLDTQYF.

This clone was seen a single time. The V call is TRBV2, the J call TRBJ2-3; no definite D call. This CDR3 comprises 11 residues. V lost 11 bases, J lost 6 bases, and 12 bases lay in between. In germline, CDR1 is SNHLY, CDR2 FYNNEI. CDR3 in amino acids: CAALLRDTQYF. The DNA for the CDR3 is TGTGCCGCTTTGTTGAGGGATACGCAGTATTTT.

This CDR3 reads CASSASSYEQYF. The CDR3 DNA reads TGTGCCAGCTCCGCGAGCTCCTACGAGCAGTACTTC. This chain joins TRBV7-8 and TRBJ2-7; D not resolved. In germline, CDR1 is SGHVS, CDR2 FQNEAQ. The CDR3 extends over 12 amino acids. Trimming stripped 8 bases from V and 0 bases from J, with 8 bases between. The full variable domain, in which reference TRBV7-8 and TRBJ2-7 provide the parts outside the CDR3, is GAGVSQSPRYKVAKRGQDVALRCDPISGHVSLFWYQQALGQGPEFLTYFQNEAQLDKSGLPSDRFFAERPEGSVSTLKIQRTQQEDSAVYLCASSASSYEQYFGPGTRLTVT.

Only one count was recorded for this clone. CDR3 nucleotide sequence: TGTGCCAGCAGCCCCACAGGGACTAGCAATCAGCCCCAGCATTTT. Translating it yields CASSPTGTSNQPQHF. The V call is TRBV7-9, the J call TRBJ1-5, with D maybe TRBD1 (6 bases). The CDR3 spans 15 residues. Germline V lookup: CDR1 SEHNR, CDR2 FQNEAQ (reference sequence). V lost 5 bases to trimming and J lost 0 bases, with 11 bases between them.

This clone was seen only once. Other DNA variants within this sample encode the same CDR3. The chain links TRBV7-9 to TRBJ1-1; D gene unclear. V lost 2 bases to trimming and J lost 1 base, with 14 bases between them. Germline assignment: CDR1 SEHNR and CDR2 FQNEAQ (reference sequence). CDR3 length equals 16 residues. CDR3: CASSLSVLPGNTEAFF. DNA for the CDR3: TGTGCCAGCAGCTTAAGCGTTCTACCAGGGAACACTGAAGCTTTCTTT. Together with reference TRBV7-9 and TRBJ1-1, the CDR3 gives the full variable domain: DTGVSQNPRHKITKRGQNVTFRCDPISEHNRLYWYRQTLGQGPEFLTYFQNEAQLEKSRLLSDRFSAERPKGSFSTLEIQRTEQGDSAMYLCASSLSVLPGNTEAFFGQGTRLTVV.

The V call is TRBV9, the J call TRBJ1-2; perhaps TRBD1 as D (6 bases). The germline V gene encodes CDR1 SGDLS and CDR2 YYNGEE. The CDR3 is 15 amino acids. V lost 3 bases and J lost 8, with 20 bases in between. As DNA, the CDR3 is TGTGCCAGCAGCGATCCCCGAGAGGGGGGCGGGGGCTACACCTTC. This translates into CASSDPREGGGGYTF. The whole variable domain, filled in from reference TRBV9 and TRBJ1-2, reads DSGVTQTPKHLITATGQRVTLRCSPRSGDLSVYWYQQSLDQGLQFLIQYYNGEERAKGNILERFSAQQFPDLHSELNLSSLELGDSALYFCASSDPREGGGGYTFGSGTRLTVV.

V and J are TRBV5-1 and TRBJ2-7; 7 nucleotides line up with TRBD2. This CDR3 is 14 amino acids long. Germline loops: CDR1 SGHRS, CDR2 YFSETQ. With V trimmed by 4 bases and J by 3 bases, 7 bases remained unmatched. CDR3 coding DNA: TGCGCCAGCAGCCCAGGACTAGGCGACTACGAGCAGTACTTC. Translating it yields CASSPGLGDYEQYF. Filled out from reference TRBV5-1 and TRBJ2-7, the complete variable domain reads KAGVTQTPRYLIKTRGQQVTLSCSPISGHRSVSWYQQTPGQGLQFLFEYFSETQRNKGNFPGRFSGRQFSNSRSEMNVSTLELGDSALYLCASSPGLGDYEQYFGPGTRLTVT.

V gene TRBV4-3 combines with J gene TRBJ2-7; D is unresolved. The CDR3 sequence is 15 residues long. With 3 bases removed from V and 2 bases from J, the gap between germline ends came to 14 bases. Germline CDR1 reads LGHNA; CDR2 reads YSLEER. In DNA, the CDR3 is TGCGCCAGCAGCCAGGATCGACACATAACCTACGAGCAGTACTTC. Protein sequence: CASSQDRHITYEQYF.

The rearrangement uses TRBV6-5 and TRBJ1-2; maybe TRBD1 (5 bases). Germline V gives CDR1 MNHEY, CDR2 SVGAGI. The CDR3 sequence is 14 residues long. V lost 2 bases and J 4 bases, leaving 11 bases between the germline ends. CDR3 nucleotide sequence: TGTGCCAGCAGTTACGAGGCAGGGAGCTATGGCTACACCTTC. Translating gives CASSYEAGSYGYTF.

The genes are TRBV11-2 and TRBJ2-7, with TRBD2 identical over 7 bases. Germline V gene data show CDR1 as SGHAT and CDR2 as FQNNGV. The CDR3 spans 14 residues. The junction had 11 bases not matched to a gene; V was cut back by 8 bases and J by 4 bases. In DNA, the CDR3 is TGTGCCAGCTGGGAGGGCGGGGGTCCTTACGAGCAGTACTTC. It specifies CASWEGGGPYEQYF.

This chain uses TRBV19 with TRBJ1-5, with no clear D. V was clipped by 2 bases and J by 5 bases, with 7 bases between them. The CDR3 covers 13 residues. Germline CDR1 and CDR2: LNHDA and SQIVND (reference sequence). The CDR3 here is CASSIQTYQPQHF. The DNA of the CDR3 is TGTGCCAGTAGTATACAGACTTATCAGCCCCAGCATTTT.

The chain employs TRBV9 and TRBJ2-1; 8 bases are a match to TRBD2. Germline V gene data show CDR1 as SGDLS and CDR2 as YYNGEE. After removal of 1 base from V and 0 bases from J, the junction contained 0 bases not matched to a gene. The CDR3 runs to 15 residues. This chain's CDR3 is CASSVSGGSYNEQFF. In DNA, the CDR3 is TGTGCCAGCAGCGTAAGCGGGGGCTCCTACAATGAGCAGTTCTTC. Variable domain in full (rest from reference TRBV9 and TRBJ2-1): DSGVTQTPKHLITATGQRVTLRCSPRSGDLSVYWYQQSLDQGLQFLIQYYNGEERAKGNILERFSAQQFPDLHSELNLSSLELGDSALYFCASSVSGGSYNEQFFGPGTRLTVL.

The chain carries TRBV4-1 and TRBJ2-5; 11 positions agree with TRBD2. J gave up 3 bases and V 1 base, and 4 bases lay outside the gene matches. The germline gives CDR1 MGHRA, CDR2 YSYEKL. CDR3 length: 16 amino acids. The CDR3 DNA follows: TGCGCCAGCAGCCAAGGGTTAGCGGGGGGGGAAGAGACCCAGTACTTC. Translating gives CASSQGLAGGEETQYF.

CDR3 residues: CASSVNGLAGITDTQYF. The CDR3 coding sequence is TGTGCCAGCAGCGTAAATGGGCTAGCGGGAATCACAGATACGCAGTATTTT. V and J are TRBV9 and TRBJ2-3; 9 bases match TRBD2. Germline V gene data show CDR1 as SGDLS and CDR2 as YYNGEE. There are 17 residues in the CDR3. The junction had 8 bases not matched to a gene; V was cut back by 1 base and J by 2 bases.

The chain links TRBV5-8 to TRBJ2-6, with 9 bases that match TRBD1. In germline, CDR1 is SGHTS, CDR2 YDEGEE. After removal of 5 bases from V and 0 bases from J, the junction contained 3 bases not matched to a gene. The CDR3 is made up of 16 amino acids. CDR3 region: CASSRTGDSGANVLTF. The CDR3 DNA is TGTGCCAGCAGTAGGACAGGGGACTCTGGGGCCAACGTCCTGACTTTC.

The chain carries TRBV7-8 and TRBJ2-7; 13 bases agree with TRBD2. V gave up 4 bases and J gave up 2 bases; unmatched junction bases: 2. The germline gives CDR1 SGHVS, CDR2 FQNEAQ. This CDR3 has 15 residues. CDR3 residues: CASSSTSGGTYEQYF. The CDR3 nucleotides read TGTGCCAGCAGCTCGACTAGCGGGGGGACCTACGAGCAGTACTTC.

The chain carries TRBV4-1 and TRBJ2-1; no reliable D call. With 3 bases removed from V and 7 bases from J, the gap between germline ends came to 16 bases. The length of the CDR3 is 15 residues. The germline V gene encodes CDR1 MGHRA and CDR2 YSYEKL. This CDR3 is CASSQVWIPRNEQFF. DNA for the CDR3: TGCGCCAGCAGCCAGGTCTGGATCCCCAGAAATGAGCAGTTCTTC.

The chain joins TRBV12-5 to TRBJ1-5; D call uncertain. The germline V gene encodes CDR1 LGHNT and CDR2 FRNRAP. Trimming pared 5 bases from V and 5 bases from J, leaving 16 bases between. The CDR3 covers 15 residues. Here the CDR3 reads CASGIPREIDQPQHF. In DNA form, the CDR3 reads TGTGCTAGTGGTATCCCCCGGGAAATTGATCAGCCCCAGCATTTT. The full variable domain, with the rest looked up from reference TRBV12-5 and TRBJ1-5, is DARVTQTPRHKVTEMGQEVTMRCQPILGHNTVFWYRQTMMQGLELLAYFRNRAPLDDSGMPKDRFSAEMPDATLATLKIQPSEPRDSAVYFCASGIPREIDQPQHFGDGTRLSIL.

The chain uses TRBV6-5 and TRBJ2-2; TRBD1 agrees at 8 bases. V was clipped by 1 base and J by 1 base; unmatched bases: 2. Germline CDR1 is MNHEY and CDR2 is SVGAGI. The CDR3 runs 16 residues. CDR3 sequence (DNA): TGTGCCAGCAGTTACTGGACAGGGCGGAACACCGGGGAGCTGTTTTTT. Amino acids: CASSYWTGRNTGELFF.

The chain uses TRBV6-5 and TRBJ2-3; the match to TRBD1 covers 7 bases. The CDR3 consists of 13 residues. The germline CDR1 and CDR2 sequences are MNHEY and SVGAGI. Trimming cost V 6 bases and J 1 base; bases outside gene matches: 1. As DNA, the CDR3 is TGTGCCAGCAGAACAGGGGGCACAGATACGCAGTATTTT. Its translation is CASRTGGTDTQYF.

The rearrangement joins TRBV19 to TRBJ1-2; 7 bases are shared with TRBD1. From germline, CDR1 is LNHDA and CDR2 SQIVND (reference sequence). This CDR3 has 13 amino acids. With 5 bases clipped from V and 4 bases from J, the junction kept 4 bases outside the gene matches. CDR3 region: CASSGDRLYGYTF. The CDR3 DNA is TGTGCCAGTAGTGGGGACAGACTCTATGGCTACACCTTC.